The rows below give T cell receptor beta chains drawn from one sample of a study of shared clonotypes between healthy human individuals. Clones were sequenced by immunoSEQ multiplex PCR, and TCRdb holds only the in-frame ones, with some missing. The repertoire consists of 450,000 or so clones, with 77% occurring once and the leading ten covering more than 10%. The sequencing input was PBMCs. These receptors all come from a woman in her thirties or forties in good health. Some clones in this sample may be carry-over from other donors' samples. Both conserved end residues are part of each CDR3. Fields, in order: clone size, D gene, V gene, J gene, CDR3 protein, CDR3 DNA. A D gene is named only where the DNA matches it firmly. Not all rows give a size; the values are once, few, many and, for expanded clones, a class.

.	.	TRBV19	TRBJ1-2	CASSISTASGYTF	TGTGCCAGTAGTATATCGACGGCCTCTGGCTACACCTTC
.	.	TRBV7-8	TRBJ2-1	CASSLARAKQFF	TGTGCCAGCAGCTTAGCGCGGGCAAAGCAGTTCTTC
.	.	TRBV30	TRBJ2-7	CATPSGFWDEQYF	TGTGCCACCCCGTCGGGCTTCTGGGACGAGCAGTACTTC
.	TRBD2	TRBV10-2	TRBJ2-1	CASSEGSGTYNEQFF	TGCGCCAGCAGTGAGGGCAGCGGGACCTACAATGAGCAGTTCTTC
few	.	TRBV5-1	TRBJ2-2	CASSLDTGPGELFF	TGCGCCAGCAGCTTGGACACTGGCCCCGGGGAGCTGTTTTTT
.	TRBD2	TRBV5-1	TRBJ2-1	CASSPGLAGEGEQFF	TGCGCCAGCAGCCCGGGACTAGCGGGAGAGGGAGAGCAGTTCTTC
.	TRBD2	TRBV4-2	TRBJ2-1	CASSHGAGGYYNEQFF	TGTGCCAGCAGCCATGGAGCGGGAGGATACTACAATGAGCAGTTCTTC
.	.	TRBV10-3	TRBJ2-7	CASMTGGGDEQYF	TGTGCCAGCATGACCGGAGGGGGCGACGAGCAGTACTTC
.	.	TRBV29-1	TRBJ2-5	CSVDRGLETQYF	TGCAGCGTTGACAGGGGTTTGGAGACCCAGTACTTC
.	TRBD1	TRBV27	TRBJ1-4	CASSRTGDVRTNEKLFF	TGTGCCAGCAGTCGCACAGGGGATGTTAGAACTAATGAAAAACTGTTTTTT
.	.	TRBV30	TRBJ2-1	CAWTPDYNEQFF	TGTGCCTGGACTCCAGACTACAATGAGCAGTTCTTC
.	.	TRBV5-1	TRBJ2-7	CASSLVPGSYEQYF	TGCGCCAGCAGCTTGGTTCCGGGCTCCTACGAGCAGTACTTC
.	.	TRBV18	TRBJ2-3	CASSPNGASLKGTDTQYF	TGTGCCAGCTCACCAAACGGGGCTAGCCTTAAGGGCACAGATACGCAGTATTTT
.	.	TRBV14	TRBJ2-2	CASSQVGRPNTGELFF	TGTGCCAGCAGCCAAGTTGGGCGGCCTAACACCGGGGAGCTGTTTTTT
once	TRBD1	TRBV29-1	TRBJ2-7	CSVERLARGLHEQYF	TGCAGCGTTGAGAGGCTCGCGAGGGGGCTCCACGAGCAGTACTTC
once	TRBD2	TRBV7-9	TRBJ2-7	CASSHQAGEVYEQYF	TGTGCCAGCAGCCACCAAGCGGGAGAAGTCTACGAGCAGTACTTC
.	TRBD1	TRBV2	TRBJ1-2	CASSAVTGDGNYGYTF	TGTGCCAGCAGTGCAGTGACAGGGGATGGTAACTATGGCTACACCTTC
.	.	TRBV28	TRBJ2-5	CASRRLVGLETQYF	TGTGCCAGCAGAAGACTGGTGGGACTGGAGACCCAGTACTTC